This T cell receptor beta chain was recovered during a study of cytomegalovirus exposure and HLA in healthy donors. On this clone: Its cognate antigen is unknown.

The study's findings and limits: HLA allele associations emerged for some 16,000 TCR beta sequences in a later analysis, at 0.05 false discovery rate.

With 60 Vbeta and 13 Jbeta primers, the PCR was carried out. Only in-frame clones appear in the TCRdb table, and some are missing; sequencing was by immunoSEQ multiplex PCR. The data contain 150,000 to 200,000 clones, 65% to 85% of them seen just once; the ten biggest clones take up around 7%. Germline V gene lookup returns CDR1 LGHNA and CDR2 YSLEER. CDR3 size: 16 residues. Trimming shortened V by 1 base and J by 8 bases, and 15 bases separated the two germline ends. The clonotype originates from a woman in her 40s in good health and CMV-seropositive. Sequenced material: PBMCs. The chain recombines TRBV4-3 with TRBJ1-6; D is unresolved. The CDR3 loop is CASSQALFGWDSPLHF. CDR3 nucleotides: TGCGCCAGCAGCCAAGCCCTGTTCGGGTGGGATTCACCCCTCCACTTT.